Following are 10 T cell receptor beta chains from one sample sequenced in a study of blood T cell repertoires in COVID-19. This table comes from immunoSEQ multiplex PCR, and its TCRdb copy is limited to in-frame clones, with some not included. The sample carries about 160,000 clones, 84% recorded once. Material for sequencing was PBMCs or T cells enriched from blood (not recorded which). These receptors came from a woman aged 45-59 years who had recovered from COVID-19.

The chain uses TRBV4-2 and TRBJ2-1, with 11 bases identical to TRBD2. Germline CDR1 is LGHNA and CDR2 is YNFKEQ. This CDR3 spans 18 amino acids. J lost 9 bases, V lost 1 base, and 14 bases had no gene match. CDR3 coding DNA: TGTGCCAGCAGCCAAGGGTTTGGAAACCTAGCGGGGGGAACTGAGCAGTTCTTC. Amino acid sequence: CASSQGFGNLAGGTEQFF.

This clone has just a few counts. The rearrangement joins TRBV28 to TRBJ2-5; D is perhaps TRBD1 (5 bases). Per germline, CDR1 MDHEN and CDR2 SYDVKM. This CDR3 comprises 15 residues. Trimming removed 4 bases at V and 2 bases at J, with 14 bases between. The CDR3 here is CASSSSSPGQETQYF. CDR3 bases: TGTGCCAGCAGTTCCAGTTCGCCAGGGCAAGAGACCCAGTACTTC.

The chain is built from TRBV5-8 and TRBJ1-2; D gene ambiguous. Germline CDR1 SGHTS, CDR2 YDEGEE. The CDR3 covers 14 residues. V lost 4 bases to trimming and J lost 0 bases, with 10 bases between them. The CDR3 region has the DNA TGTGCCAGCAGCCGAGACCGGGCTAACTATGGCTACACCTTC. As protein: CASSRDRANYGYTF.

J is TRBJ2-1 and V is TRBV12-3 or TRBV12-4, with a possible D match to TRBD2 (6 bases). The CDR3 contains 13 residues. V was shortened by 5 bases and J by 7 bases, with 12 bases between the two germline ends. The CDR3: CASSHRDSNEQFF. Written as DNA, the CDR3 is TGTGCCAGCAGTCACCGGGACTCAAATGAGCAGTTCTTC.

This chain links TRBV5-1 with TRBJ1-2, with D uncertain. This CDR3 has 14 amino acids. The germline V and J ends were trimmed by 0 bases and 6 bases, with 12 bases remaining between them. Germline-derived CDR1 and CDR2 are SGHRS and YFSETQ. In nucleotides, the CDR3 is TGCGCCAGCAGCTTGGAAGGGAGGATGCATGGCTACACCTTC. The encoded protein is CASSLEGRMHGYTF.

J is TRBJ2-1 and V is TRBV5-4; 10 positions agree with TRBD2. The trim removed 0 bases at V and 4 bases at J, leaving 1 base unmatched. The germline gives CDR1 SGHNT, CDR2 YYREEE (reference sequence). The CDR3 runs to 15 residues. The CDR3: CASSLGTSGYNEQFF. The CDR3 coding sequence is TGTGCCAGCAGCTTGGGGACTAGCGGTTACAATGAGCAGTTCTTC.

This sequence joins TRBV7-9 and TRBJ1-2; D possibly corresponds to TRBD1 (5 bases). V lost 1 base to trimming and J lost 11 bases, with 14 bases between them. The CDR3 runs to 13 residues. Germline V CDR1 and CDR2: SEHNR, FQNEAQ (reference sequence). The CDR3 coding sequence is TGTGCCAGCAGCTTAGTTTCAGGGACTTGGTACACCTTC. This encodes CASSLVSGTWYTF. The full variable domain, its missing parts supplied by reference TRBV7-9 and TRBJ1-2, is DTGVSQNPRHKITKRGQNVTFRCDPISEHNRLYWYRQTLGQGPEFLTYFQNEAQLEKSRLLSDRFSAERPKGSFSTLEIQRTEQGDSAMYLCASSLVSGTWYTFGSGTRLTVV.

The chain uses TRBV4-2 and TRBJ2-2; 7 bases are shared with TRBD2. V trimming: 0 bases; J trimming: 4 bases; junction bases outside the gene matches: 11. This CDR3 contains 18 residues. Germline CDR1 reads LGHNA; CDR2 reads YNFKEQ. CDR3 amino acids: CASSQDRGGSKLTGELFF. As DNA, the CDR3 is TGTGCCAGCAGCCAAGATAGGGGAGGGTCCAAACTCACCGGGGAGCTGTTTTTT.

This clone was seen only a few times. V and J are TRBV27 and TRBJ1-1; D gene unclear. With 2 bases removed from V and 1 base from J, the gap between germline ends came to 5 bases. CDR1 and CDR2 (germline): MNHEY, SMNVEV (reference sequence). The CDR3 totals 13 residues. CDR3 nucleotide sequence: TGTGCCAGCAGTTTAGTGGCGAACACTGAAGCTTTCTTT. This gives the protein CASSLVANTEAFF.

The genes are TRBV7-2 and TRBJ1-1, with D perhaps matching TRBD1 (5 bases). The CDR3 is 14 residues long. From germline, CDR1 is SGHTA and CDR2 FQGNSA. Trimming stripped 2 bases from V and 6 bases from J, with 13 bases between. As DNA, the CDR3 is TGTGCCAGCAGCTTACGTACGGGGGAAGCTGAAGCTTTCTTT. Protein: CASSLRTGEAEAFF.